This T cell receptor (beta chain) originates from a study of human T cells and chemical hapten exposure. Time point given: pre-sensitization, week 0. Treatment of the sample: therapeutic diphenylcyclopropenone sensitization with weekly scalp DPC. Phlebotomy was performed prior to application of every patch test. The authors' total RNA extraction used unfractionated whole blood. This clonotype was found a few times. Individual cDNA molecules each carried unique molecular identifiers attached by the library. TCRdb processed the RACE reads anew with MiXCR; each CDR3 protein has one entry. Here the sample spans some 200,000 distinct CDR3 sequences, approximately 31% being singletons. Germline V lookup: CDR1 MDHEN, CDR2 SYDVKM. The ends were cut back, 4 bases at V and 4 bases at J, with 14 bases in the middle. The CDR3 length is 15 residues.

Sequenced material: whole blood, taken in connection with sensitization to the hapten diphenylcyclopropenone (DPC). V is TRBV28 and J is TRBJ1-5; D is uncertain. The sequence was obtained from a woman between 25 and 40 years old with alopecia areata. Some clones in this sample may be carry-over from other donors' samples. As DNA, the CDR3 is TGTGCCAGCAGTTGGGAGACCTCGGGGAATCAGCCCCAGCATTTT. This sequence encodes CASSWETSGNQPQHF.